The present entry profiles one T cell receptor beta chain with its context. Its antigen is undetermined. The data stem from a study of T cell responses to AZD1222 COVID-19 vaccine. Study findings and constraints: Close to half of spike-specific TCRs reportedly recognize unmutated variant regions. Spike-specific TCR breadth and depth grew following two AZD1222 doses. Of the AZD1222 recipients, only 5 to 7 were seropositive at baseline.

The CDR3 is 18 amino acids. V lost 1 base and J lost 4; bases outside the gene matches: 13. The germline V gene has CDR1 SGHRS and CDR2 YFSETQ. Investigators merged groups given second doses at roughly 4 or roughly 12 weeks. Profiled with immunoSEQ multiplex PCR; TCRdb holds only in-frame clones, not every one. The profile shows approximately 100,000 clones, around nine tenths of them singletons. The V and J genes are TRBV5-1 and TRBJ1-3; 8 nucleotides agree with TRBD1. This TCR came from an adult who received the AZD1222 COVID-19 vaccine. Specimen: peripheral blood, collected 28 days after the second AZD1222 dose. The CDR3 region is CASSLNRGSPNSGNTIYF. CDR3 in DNA: TGCGCCAGCAGCTTGAACAGGGGGTCTCCTAACTCCGGAAACACCATATATTTT.